This TCR beta chain was captured by sequencing in a study of cytomegalovirus exposure and HLA in healthy donors (dated by TCRdb to 2016 to 2017). About the full investigation: The 666 repertoires of the first cohort and the 120 or so validation repertoires were produced on the same platform, according to a later analysis. The study aimed to test whether cataloging public T cell receptors could reveal signatures of past pathogen exposure. A separate validation cohort of 100 to 150 different subjects was used in addition to the 666-subject first cohort. The study combined high-throughput TCR immunosequencing, statistical association of individual TCRs with disease status, and machine learning to predict cytomegalovirus infection status. Paper-wide results and their limitations: Cytomegalovirus status was reported to be diagnosed by the classifier with high specificity and sensitivity in both the original and validation cohorts. While some public TCRs were present in many individuals, most TCR sequences turned up only very rarely across donors. All 120 or so repertoires were used to score co-occurrence in the validation cohort in a later analysis, because that analysis had no HLA typing for the cohort. The study listed 150 to 200 TCR beta chains as associated with cytomegalovirus. Three of the identified cytomegalovirus-associated TCR beta chains were confirmed in vitro to be specific for cytomegalovirus antigens. Subsequent analysis determined that TCRs grouped into clusters in the first cohort also showed a tendency toward co-occurrence across the 90 to 150 validation repertoires, and approximately 93% of cluster scores exceeded 0. The authors suggested that the approach could potentially be generalized to other disease states and immunological phenotypes.

The junction shows trimming of 3 bases on V and 3 bases on J, plus 21 bases between the germline ends. The germline V gene encodes CDR1 SGHRS and CDR2 YFSETQ. The CDR3, from cysteine to phenylalanine, totals 17 residues. Only the CDR3 DNA stays, 51 bases, in frame from base 1. The donors were included in the validation cohort of roughly 130 subjects, a group kept apart from the roughly 670-subject first cohort. Preparation of the library involved the immunoSEQ multiplex PCR assay. Under the source paper's analysis protocol: A statistical classification framework was built to diagnose cytomegalovirus status from the catalog of TCR beta chain sequences. TCRdb took this table from immuneACCESS and kept in-frame rearrangements with V and J called. Such tables lack part of the clones; where checked against another copy, unresolved V genes explain under half of the gap, and the rest is unexplained. D and trimming come from the DNA, and the V and J calls and clone size come from that table. This sample lists tens of thousands of clones; roughly 97% were detected once. 0.78% of the sample comes from the top ten.

Details on this clone: Its target antigen remains unknown. No base quality values were provided; no much bigger clone lies one nucleotide off.

The TCR originated in a man younger than 35 in good health and CMV-seronegative. Here the chain combines TRBV5-1 and TRBJ1-1; the D gene is perhaps TRBD1, on 5 matching bases. Sequencing input: PBMCs. The CDR3 region reads CASSSHRDLDGHTEAFF. In nucleotides, the sequence is TGCGCCAGCAGCTCCCACCGGGACTTGGATGGTCACACTGAAGCTTTCTTT.